This record looks at one T cell receptor beta chain sequence and its context. There is no known antigen for this receptor. Base-call qualities are not available, and no considerably larger clone is one nucleotide away. The library was made by the immunoSEQ multiplex PCR assay. The multiplex PCR relied on a mix of 60 forward primers for TCR Vbeta segments and 13 reverse primers for TCR Jbeta segments. Amplification of the CDR3 region of rearranged TCR beta genes was performed with a multiplex PCR assay on genomic DNA. The amplified TCR beta libraries were sequenced on the Illumina HiSeq System as 87-base-pair reads. Regarding the original processing steps: A later analysis tallied 75 million to 95 million unique TCR beta chains across the 666 repertoires, and about 12 million of those chains were shared by two or more donors. Raw reads were error-corrected and collapsed into unique sequences with a nearest-neighbor algorithm that merged closely related sequences to remove PCR and sequencing errors. CDR3 sequences were aligned to IMGT reference sequences to assign V, D and J gene segments. For a sequence to be retained, a match of at least six nucleotides to both a V gene segment and a J gene segment was required. A rearrangement was called productive if the CDR3 had no stop codons and remained in frame with V and J, and every other rearrangement was called non-productive. Following IMGT convention, CDR3 was defined as the stretch from the second conserved V-encoded cysteine up to the conserved J-encoded phenylalanine. Sequences without an unambiguous match to a single V gene segment were excluded from the earlier analysis of a few hundred of the donors. In an earlier analysis of some 590 of the donors, V segments were called functional above 56.7% productive rearrangements and were called segregating when the between-donor standard deviation exceeded 5%. A statistical classification framework was built for diagnosing cytomegalovirus status from the catalog of TCR beta chain sequences. In a later analysis, TCR nucleotide sequences were compared against IMGT/GENE-DB human TR gene sequences so that V and J genes could be assigned. In a later analysis, CDR3 sequences and most-parsimonious VDJ recombination scenarios were assigned using the TCRdist pipeline. A later analysis defined each TCR beta chain by its CDR3 amino acid sequence plus V-gene family, and excluded reads lacking a unique V-gene family. To address suspected cross-contamination and a sequencing artifact, a later analysis removed a few hundred highly shared, low-generation-probability nucleotide sequences. For each public chain, a later analysis derived a clonal expansion index from normalized ranks of inferred template counts within each repertoire. In a later analysis, generation probabilities were computed with a VDJ recombination model fitted to out-of-frame rearrangements, and the resulting probabilities were checked against IGoR. Hypergeometric tests were used in a later analysis to score TCR-TCR, TCR-HLA and TCR-CMV co-occurrence, with a repertoire-size bias correction applied to the TCR pairs. To estimate false discovery rates, a later analysis permuted the HLA or CMV assignments 20 times. In a later analysis, co-occurring TCRs were grouped using DBSCAN, with TCRdist sequence similarity added in when clustering inside HLA-allele-positive subsets. Repertoires with fewer than 30,000 or more than 120,000 public chains were left out of co-occurrence clustering, as were four to six repertoires with anomalous nucleotide sharing. The immuneACCESS repertoire file appears here via TCRdb, limited to in-frame rearrangements. These files lack a portion of the clones; in checked studies, under half of the deficit traces to unresolved V genes, and the cause of the others is not known. V, J and clone size are those of that table, while D and trimming were read from the DNA. The sample has more than 150,000 clones on record, 80% of them singletons. Jointly, the top ten make up 0.5% to 0.8% of the sample.

This sample is part of a study of cytomegalovirus exposure and HLA in healthy donors (dated by TCRdb to about 2017). Regarding the study in general: An earlier analysis of several hundred of the donors reported roughly 270 Gb of sequence data and 120 million or so unique TCR beta sequences from about 200 million T cells. Along with the 666-subject first cohort, a separate validation cohort of over a hundred different subjects was used. Every discovery cohort repertoire had been produced on one sequencing platform. The study aimed to test whether cataloging public T cell receptors could reveal signatures of past pathogen exposure. In a later genetic analysis, genome-wide SNP genotypes for about 65% of the roughly 700 donors were used, and that subset was treated as a discovery cohort. Roughly 300 gigabases of sequencing data and some 85 million unique TCR sequences were included in an early release covering 550 to 800 HLA-typed donors. To study patterns of TCR occurrence, a later analysis re-analyzed previously published TCR beta repertoires from 600 to 750 donors and added high-resolution HLA genotyping. Class I and class II HLA loci were covered by the typing at four-digit resolution. Alongside the repertoire data, information on donor age, sex, ethnicity and CMV serostatus was compiled. Using immunosequencing, the study profiled T cell repertoires from some 670 subjects and related those repertoires to cytomegalovirus serostatus. About five DR-DQ haplotypes were handled as single units for association and clustering because linkage in the cohort was strong. The number of typed donors differed by locus: roughly 629-640 for A, B, C, DRB1 and DQB1; 500 to 550 for DQA1; some 610 for DPA1; and roughly 490 for DPB1. Of the 398 genotyped donors, roughly 80% fell in the genetic ancestry cluster associated with self-reported Caucasian donors. High-throughput TCR immunosequencing, statistical association of individual TCRs with disease status, and machine learning were combined to predict cytomegalovirus infection status. To decide whether each TCR beta V gene segment behaved as functional or pseudogenic, an earlier analysis of some 600 of the donors relied on high-throughput TCR beta sequencing. Among roughly 370 genotyped donors of the cohort, an average of about 240,000 unique TCR beta nucleotide sequences were sequenced per donor, roughly 20% of them non-productive. The later analysis used no new phenotypic data to find candidate immune exposures, relying instead on TCR beta sequences and their occurrence across donors. Points the paper makes about the study in general: When HLA alleles, especially DR and DQ, strongly co-occurred, attributing TCR associations to individual alleles was difficult. Only TCR beta chains were sequenced in this cohort, and the absence of alpha or paired-chain data limited detectable features. In a later analysis, the rate of TCR association differed among HLA loci, with DRB1 alleles having the most associated TCRs and HLA-C alleles having the fewest. It was suggested by the authors that the approach could potentially be generalized to other disease states and immunological phenotypes. Most TCR sequences were observed very rarely across donors, whereas some public TCRs were present in many individuals. Broadly in line with IMGT annotations, most TCR beta V segments showed up in productive rearrangements about 87% or about 30% of the time in an earlier analysis of approximately 600 of the donors. A group of highly shared sequence variants was considered likely to be a technical artifact of the sequencing pipeline. In a later analysis, most CMV-associated TCR beta chains were found to appear HLA-restricted, with HLA associations seemingly driven largely by CMV exposure. In a later genetic analysis, fewer N-insertions in productive TCRs were reported among donors in an Asian-associated ancestry cluster than the roughly 700-donor mean. At a false discovery rate of 0.05, a later analysis linked 15,000 to 20,000 TCR beta sequences to specific HLA alleles. For the cohort, immune exposure information was limited to CMV serostatus. Because the 87-base-pair reads could not distinguish some IMGT-functional V segments, including TRBV6-2 and TRBV6-3, those segments were excluded. Linkage disequilibrium might explain the correlated functional status among segregating V segments, but an unknown experimental factor could not be excluded. Over 15 rarely observed V segments, including chromosome 9 orphons, were excluded from the earlier analysis of approximately 500 of the donors because counts were too low. Presence/absence analyses assumed roughly uniform sequencing depth across donors, an assumption that may not hold. Because HLA typing was unavailable for some donors at each locus, only the typed subset was used in association tests. The classifier was reported to diagnose cytomegalovirus status with high specificity and sensitivity in both the original and validation cohorts. A further reported finding was that TCR beta sequences accurately predicted the HLA-A and HLA-B alleles for most subjects in the first cohort. The study listed 164 TCR beta chains as associated with cytomegalovirus. A few of the identified cytomegalovirus-associated TCR beta chains were confirmed in vitro to be specific for cytomegalovirus antigens. In a later analysis, HLA-associated TCR beta chains showed more clonal expansion and lower generation probabilities than non-associated chains that were equally common. In a later genetic analysis, a missense DCLRE1C variant was associated with V-gene and J-gene trimming of TCR beta chains, and the association was replicated in an independent cohort. Several of the top co-occurrence clusters appeared to be linked to parvovirus B19, influenza, CMV and Epstein-Barr virus, according to a later analysis.

In total, over 600 healthy bone marrow donors made up the cohort. At the time of sampling, every cohort member was nominally healthy, though immune exposures that went unrecorded were likely present. The donor tested CMV seronegative and was one of the 352 seronegative cohort members. A peripheral blood sample was provided by each donor, and peripheral blood mononuclear cells were used for TCR beta sequencing. The Qiagen DNeasy Blood Extraction Kit was used to extract genomic DNA from the blood cell samples. V gives up 0 bases and J gives up 0 bases, and the segment between their germline ends measures 7 bases. Measured from the cysteine to the phenylalanine, the CDR3 is 15 residues long. Just CDR3 DNA is preserved here, 45 bases in frame from base 1. The germline V gene (reference sequence) specifies MNHNY as CDR1 and SVGAGI as CDR2.

The source material was PBMCs. Recombination joined TRBV6-6 with TRBJ2-3, with TRBD2 tentatively as D gene (5 bases match). The receptor was isolated from a boy younger than 18 in good health and CMV-seronegative. The DNA sequence is TGTGCCAGCAGTTACTCGGGAGTTAGCACAGATACGCAGTATTTT. Translated, this is CASSYSGVSTDTQYF.